This TCR beta chain was documented in a study of cytomegalovirus exposure and HLA in healthy donors. As for the study in general: A prior study identified over 100 million unique TCR beta sequences from some 180 million T cells.

On this clone: The target antigen is unknown.

Study results and limitations: High specificity and sensitivity for cytomegalovirus status were reported for the classifier.

13 Jbeta primers and 60 Vbeta primers were used for the PCR. Measured with immunoSEQ multiplex PCR; TCRdb has only the in-frame clones, and not every one. This repertoire shows some 210,000 clones, around 73% found once; its top ten account for 3.8%. This sequence originates from a male donor in good health and CMV-seronegative. The source material was PBMCs.

The CDR3 DNA reads TGCGCCAGCAGCTGGAAGACAGGGAACACCGGGGAGCTGTTTTTT. Protein product: CASSWKTGNTGELFF. The V call is TRBV5-1, the J call TRBJ2-2; D is possibly TRBD1 (6 bases). Germline CDR1 is SGHRS and CDR2 is YFSETQ. This CDR3 is 15 amino acids long. Trimming cost V 3 bases and J 1 base, with 10 bases left between them.